This TCR beta chain was recovered during a study of cytomegalovirus exposure and HLA in healthy donors (dated by TCRdb to the late 2010s). Concerning the study at large: According to an earlier analysis of 550 to 750 of the donors, roughly 180 million T cells yielded some 110 million unique TCR beta sequences and 276 Gb of sequence data. About 310 gigabases of sequencing data and tens of millions of unique TCR sequences were included in an early release covering about 620 HLA-typed donors. Of the 398 genotyped donors, over 80% were placed in the genetic ancestry cluster associated with self-reported Caucasian donors. The aim of the study was to test whether cataloging public T cell receptors could identify signatures of past pathogen exposure. The T cell repertoires of around 730 subjects were profiled by immunosequencing and related to cytomegalovirus serostatus. Along with the approximately 700-subject first cohort, a separate validation cohort of approximately 110 different subjects was used. To predict cytomegalovirus infection status, the study brought together high-throughput TCR immunosequencing, statistical association of individual TCRs with disease status, and machine learning. A later analysis re-examined previously published TCR beta repertoires from 500 to 700 donors and added high-resolution HLA genotyping to investigate patterns of TCR occurrence. In the later analysis, no new phenotypic data were used to find candidate immune exposures; instead, reliance was placed on TCR beta sequences and their occurrence across donors. In an earlier analysis of more than 550 of the donors, high-throughput TCR beta sequencing was used to judge whether each TCR beta V gene segment behaved as functional or pseudogenic. Donor age, sex, ethnicity and CMV serostatus were compiled together with the repertoire data. In a later genetic analysis, genome-wide SNP genotypes for about three fifths of the 666 donors were used, and that subset was treated as a discovery cohort. All discovery cohort repertoires had been generated using a single sequencing platform. Class I and class II HLA loci were covered by the typing at four-digit resolution. The number of donors typed differed by locus, with about 620-630 for A, B, C, DRB1 and DQB1, 522 for DQA1, approximately 580 for DPA1, and about 450 for DPB1. A few DR-DQ haplotypes were handled as single units for association and clustering because linkage in the cohort was strong. Among about 400 genotyped donors of the cohort, an average of around 220,000 unique TCR beta nucleotide sequences was sequenced per donor, of which 15% to 20% were non-productive. Overall study results and their limits: In a later analysis, several top co-occurrence clusters were reported to appear linked to parvovirus B19, influenza, CMV and Epstein-Barr virus. A later analysis found that HLA-associated TCR beta chains were more clonally expanded and had lower generation probabilities than equally common non-associated chains. Most TCR sequences were seen in very few donors, while some public TCRs were found in many individuals. The study gave a list of 150 to 200 TCR beta chains associated with cytomegalovirus. Compared with the 666-donor mean, donors in an Asian-associated ancestry cluster had fewer N-insertions in productive TCRs, according to a later genetic analysis. A further reported finding was that TCR beta sequences accurately predicted the HLA-A and HLA-B alleles for most subjects in the first cohort. V-gene and J-gene trimming of TCR beta chains was associated with a missense DCLRE1C variant in a later genetic analysis, and the association was replicated in an independent cohort. In a later analysis, most CMV-associated TCR beta chains were found to appear HLA-restricted, with HLA associations seemingly driven largely by CMV exposure. The classifier was reported to diagnose cytomegalovirus status with high specificity and sensitivity in both the original cohort and the validation cohort. Some IMGT-functional V segments, including TRBV6-2 and TRBV6-3, could not be distinguished by the 87-base-pair reads and were therefore excluded. It was suggested by the authors that the approach could potentially be generalized to other disease states and immunological phenotypes. At a false discovery rate of 0.05, a later analysis linked fewer than 20,000 TCR beta sequences to specific HLA alleles. Three of the identified cytomegalovirus-associated TCR beta chains were confirmed in vitro to be specific for cytomegalovirus antigens. The only immune exposure information available for the cohort was CMV serostatus. A later analysis found that TCR association rates varied across HLA loci, with DRB1 alleles showing the most associated TCRs and HLA-C alleles the fewest. In an earlier analysis of approximately 590 of the donors, most TCR beta V segments appeared in productive rearrangements about 90% or about 30% of the time, broadly matching IMGT annotations. The earlier analysis of around 600 of the donors excluded some 15 rarely observed V segments, including chromosome 9 orphons, because counts were too low. Because HLA typing was missing for some donors at each locus, association tests included only the typed subset. Assigning TCR associations to individual alleles was difficult when HLA alleles, especially DR and DQ, strongly co-occurred. Only TCR beta chains were sequenced in this cohort, and the absence of alpha or paired-chain data limited detectable features. Linkage disequilibrium might explain the correlated functional status among segregating V segments, but an unknown experimental factor could not be ruled out. Sequencing depth was assumed to be roughly uniform across donors in the presence/absence analyses, though that assumption may not hold. A cluster of highly shared sequence variants was judged likely to represent a technical artifact of the sequencing pipeline.

The CDR3, from cysteine to phenylalanine, totals 16 residues. Only the CDR3 DNA is retained, 48 bases long and in frame from the first base. Via the germline V gene, CDR1 is SGHNT and CDR2 YENEEA. V is clipped by 5 bases and J by 2 bases, and the sequence between their germline boundaries is 19 bases long. The cohort was made up of 650 to 700 healthy bone marrow donors. All cohort members were sampled while nominally healthy, although unrecorded immune exposures were likely present. The donor tested CMV seronegative and was one of the 352 seronegative cohort members. Every donor gave a peripheral blood sample, and the peripheral blood mononuclear cells from that sample were used for TCR beta sequencing. Genomic DNA was extracted from the blood cell samples with the Qiagen DNeasy Blood Extraction Kit. As concerns this clone: Its antigen is unknown. Per-base quality was not reported, and no clone a single base away is much larger than it.

The library was produced with the immunoSEQ multiplex PCR assay. The multiplex PCR relied on a mix of 60 forward primers for TCR Vbeta segments and 13 reverse primers for TCR Jbeta segments. The CDR3 region of rearranged TCR beta genes was amplified from genomic DNA with a multiplex PCR assay. The amplified TCR beta libraries were sequenced on the Illumina HiSeq System as 87-base-pair reads. The study's processing was this. A later analysis counted about 80 million unique TCR beta chains across the 550 to 700 repertoires, and some 11 million of these chains were shared by at least two donors. To remove PCR and sequencing errors, raw reads were error-corrected and collapsed into unique sequences using a nearest-neighbor algorithm that merged closely related sequences. V, D and J gene segments were assigned by aligning CDR3 sequences to IMGT reference sequences. For a sequence to be retained, at least a six-nucleotide match to both a V gene segment and a J gene segment was required. Rearrangements were classified as productive when the CDR3 lacked stop codons and remained in frame with V and J, and all other rearrangements were classified as non-productive. Following IMGT convention, CDR3 was defined as the stretch from the second conserved V-encoded cysteine to the conserved J-encoded phenylalanine. In an earlier analysis of roughly 610 of the donors, sequences lacking an unambiguous match to a single V gene segment were excluded. In an earlier analysis of 450 to 750 of the donors, a V segment was called functional when productive rearrangements were above 56.7%, and segregating when the standard deviation between donors exceeded 5%. A statistical classification framework was built for diagnosing cytomegalovirus status from the catalog of TCR beta chain sequences. In a later analysis, V and J genes were assigned by comparing TCR nucleotide sequences against IMGT/GENE-DB human TR gene sequences. In a later analysis, CDR3 sequences and most-parsimonious VDJ recombination scenarios were assigned using the TCRdist pipeline. In a later analysis, every TCR beta chain was defined by the combination of its CDR3 amino acid sequence and its V-gene family, and reads without a unique V-gene family were dropped. As a way to deal with suspected cross-contamination and a sequencing artifact, a later analysis dropped 640 or so nucleotide sequences that were highly shared and had low generation probability. In a later analysis, a clonal expansion index for each public chain was calculated from normalized within-repertoire ranks of inferred template counts. Generation probabilities in a later analysis came from a VDJ recombination model fitted to out-of-frame rearrangements, and those results were checked against IGoR. A later analysis scored TCR-TCR, TCR-HLA and TCR-CMV co-occurrence with hypergeometric tests, applying a repertoire-size bias correction to TCR pairs. To estimate false discovery rates, a later analysis permuted the HLA or CMV assignments 20 times. In a later analysis, co-occurring TCRs were grouped using DBSCAN, with TCRdist sequence similarity added in when clustering inside HLA-allele-positive subsets. Co-occurrence clustering excluded repertoires with fewer than 30,000 or more than 120,000 public chains, plus five with anomalous nucleotide sharing. Not all clones reach the TCRdb copy of this immuneACCESS table, which keeps in-frame sequences only. Checked studies attribute under half of the gap to unresolved V genes and leave the rest unexplained. V and J calls and clone size are given by that table; D and trimming were obtained from the DNA. The sample yields about 150,000 clones; 85% were counted once. Of the sample, 1% falls within the top ten clones.

Sequenced input: PBMCs. The TCR originated in a boy under 10 years old in good health and CMV-seronegative. In this chain, TRBV11-3 is recombined with TRBJ2-7; a weak D assignment points to TRBD2 (6 bases agree). In nucleotide form, the sequence is TGTGCCAGCAGCCCCGGTAGCGGAAGGAGCGCCTACGAGCAGTACTTC. The resulting protein is CASSPGSGRSAYEQYF. With all but the CDR3 taken from the reference TRBV11-3 and TRBJ2-7 genes, the full variable domain is: EAGVVQSPRYKIIEKKQPVAFWCNPISGHNTLYWYLQNLGQGPELLIRYENEEAVDDSQLPKDRFSAERLKGVDSTLKIQPAELGDSAVYLCASSPGSGRSAYEQYFGPGTRLTVT.